A selection of T cell receptor beta chains follows, all from one sample in a study of T cell responses to AZD1222 COVID-19 vaccine. The method was immunoSEQ multiplex PCR; TCRdb's version includes in-frame clones alone and lacks a portion of them. The sample records about 150,000 clones, roughly nine tenths being singletons. The sequencing here drew on peripheral blood, taken on day 0 of AZD1222 vaccination. The receptors here all came from an adult in good health. Each CDR3 is given without its conserved first and last residue. Not all rows give a size; the values are once, few, many and, for expanded clones, a class.

V: TRBV24-1; size: .; J: TRBJ2-7; CDR3: ATSDSLGTGEYEQY
V: TRBV5-6; size: .; J: TRBJ1-2; CDR3: ASSPGGRFRSNYGYT
V: TRBV6-4; size: .; J: TRBJ2-5; CDR3: ASSDLSSGGTNFQETQY
V: TRBV7-3; size: .; J: TRBJ2-3; CDR3: ASSLAGTSYDTQY
V: TRBV27; size: once; J: TRBJ1-1; CDR3: ASSRISLDRGTEAF
V: TRBV6-5; size: .; J: TRBJ1-4; CDR3: ASSPMWGQGEKLF
V: TRBV12-5; size: .; J: TRBJ2-2; CDR3: ASGLGSTFHPGELF
V: TRBV2; size: .; J: TRBJ2-1; CDR3: ASNRAGSYNEQF
V: TRBV19; size: .; J: TRBJ2-1; CDR3: ASSTPGSDNEQF
V: TRBV30; size: once; J: TRBJ1-6; CDR3: AWSERTNSPLH
V: TRBV30; size: .; J: TRBJ2-1; CDR3: AWSRGLYNEQF
V: TRBV7-8; size: .; J: TRBJ1-2; CDR3: ASSPRTSPVGYT
V: TRBV11-2; size: .; J: TRBJ1-2; CDR3: ASSLDFLGKGYT
V: TRBV6-2/TRBV6-3; size: .; J: TRBJ1-1; CDR3: ASSYGGQGVKNTEAF
V: TRBV27; size: .; J: TRBJ1-4; CDR3: ASSSTAAGFNEKLF
V: TRBV7-8; size: .; J: TRBJ2-3; CDR3: ASSPSEAGPSTDTQY